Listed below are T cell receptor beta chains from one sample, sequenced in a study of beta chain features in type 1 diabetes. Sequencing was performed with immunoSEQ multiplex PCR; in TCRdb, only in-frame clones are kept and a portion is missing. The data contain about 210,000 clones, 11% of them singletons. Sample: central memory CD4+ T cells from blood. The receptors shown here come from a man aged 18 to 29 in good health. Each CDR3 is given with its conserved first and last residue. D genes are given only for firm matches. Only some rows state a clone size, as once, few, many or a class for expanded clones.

DNA: TGTGCCAGCAGCAGAGAAAATAGCAATCAGCCCCAGCATTTT
CDR3: CASSRENSNQPQHF
size: few
V: TRBV27
J: TRBJ1-5
D: .

DNA: TGTGCCAGCAGCTTAAATTCCAGGGTGAATGAAAAACTGTTTTTT
CDR3: CASSLNSRVNEKLFF
size: .
V: TRBV7-9
J: TRBJ1-4
D: .

DNA: TGCGCCAGCAGCTCCCAGACAGGGTCCTACGAGCAGTACTTC
CDR3: CASSSQTGSYEQYF
size: .
V: TRBV5-1
J: TRBJ2-7
D: TRBD1

DNA: TGTGCCAGCAGTGACAGGGGGCAGGAGCAAGAGACCCAGTACTTC
CDR3: CASSDRGQEQETQYF
size: few
V: TRBV2
J: TRBJ2-5
D: TRBD1

DNA: TGCGCCAGCAGCCAAGTCGTGGAGGCAGATACGCAGTATTTT
CDR3: CASSQVVEADTQYF
size: once
V: TRBV4-3
J: TRBJ2-3
D: .

DNA: TGCGCCAGGCTACGGGTAGCGGCGGGGGCCTACAATGAGCAGTTCTTC
CDR3: CARLRVAAGAYNEQFF
size: .
V: TRBV5-1
J: TRBJ2-1
D: TRBD2

DNA: TGCGCCAGCAGCCTGGAGGCGGCAGCCACAGATACGCAGTATTTT
CDR3: CASSLEAAATDTQYF
size: many
V: TRBV5-1
J: TRBJ2-3
D: .

DNA: TGTGCTAGCAGCTTAGACCTCCTATCGGGCGATGAGCAGTTCTTC
CDR3: CASSLDLLSGDEQFF
size: few
V: TRBV7-7
J: TRBJ2-1
D: .

DNA: TGCGCCAGCAGCCTAGGAGAGAACTATGGCTACACCTTC
CDR3: CASSLGENYGYTF
size: few
V: TRBV10-1
J: TRBJ1-2
D: .

DNA: TGTGCCAGCAGTGGGAGAGGGGGGGTCTACTCCTACGAGCAGTACTTC
CDR3: CASSGRGGVYSYEQYF
size: .
V: TRBV6-1
J: TRBJ2-7
D: .

DNA: TGTGCCAGCAAACCCTCCGGGACAGGGATCACGAGGGGCACCGGGGAGCTGTTTTTT
CDR3: CASKPSGTGITRGTGELFF
size: .
V: TRBV28
J: TRBJ2-2
D: TRBD1

DNA: TGTGCCAGCAGCCCGTCGTTACAGGGGATTAATGAAAAACTGTTTTTT
CDR3: CASSPSLQGINEKLFF
size: many
V: TRBV7-2
J: TRBJ1-4
D: TRBD1

DNA: TGTGCCAGCAGCCCACGGACTAGCGTGGAGACCCAGTACTTC
CDR3: CASSPRTSVETQYF
size: .
V: TRBV9
J: TRBJ2-5
D: TRBD2

DNA: TGCGCCAGCAGCCAACTGGCCAGGGCGTCCGCAGATACGCAGTATTTT
CDR3: CASSQLARASADTQYF
size: .
V: TRBV4-3
J: TRBJ2-3
D: .